These 21 T cell receptor beta chains share one sample of origin, sequenced in a study of blood T cell repertoires in COVID-19. TCRdb's copy holds only in-frame clones and misses some; the assay was immunoSEQ multiplex PCR. There are tens of thousands of clones in the sample; over 75% occur only once, and 2.3% lies in the top ten. What was sequenced was peripheral blood. The receptors originated from a human donor in a cohort sampled during active COVID-19.

The CDR3 bases are TGTGCCAGCAAAGGGGGAGCTGGGGCCAACGTCCTGACTTTC. Translation: CASKGGAGANVLTF. The chain combines TRBV28 with TRBJ2-6; D perhaps matches TRBD1 (6 bases). The V gene's germline CDR1 is MDHEN and CDR2 SYDVKM. The CDR3 has 14 residues. The ends were cut back, 7 bases at V and 2 bases at J, with 9 bases in the middle.

CDR3 in amino acids: CASSDQGNQPQHF. DNA of the CDR3: TGTGCCAGCAGTGACCAGGGTAATCAGCCCCAGCATTTT. The chain carries TRBV6-1 and TRBJ1-5; a possible D gene is TRBD1 (5 bases). The CDR3 has 13 residues. The germline CDR1 and CDR2 sequences are MNHNS and SASEGT. Trimming pared 3 bases from V and 4 bases from J, leaving 7 bases between.

The CDR3 DNA is TGTGCCAGCAGCGTAGATGTCTCGGGGATGAGGACTGAAGCTTTCTTT. The encoded protein is CASSVDVSGMRTEAFF. The rearrangement uses TRBV9 and TRBJ1-1; D remains unclear. From germline, CDR1 is SGDLS and CDR2 YYNGEE. V was trimmed by 0 bases and J by 5 bases, leaving 17 bases between them. The length of the CDR3 is 16 residues.

The genes are TRBV25-1 and TRBJ1-5; D ambiguous. The CDR3 spans 14 residues. Per germline, CDR1 MGHDK and CDR2 SYGVNS. V lost 4 bases, J lost 0 bases, and 7 bases lay in between. CDR3 sequence reads: CASSVTGSNQPQHF. The CDR3 DNA sequence: TGTGCCAGCAGTGTCACGGGTAGCAATCAGCCCCAGCATTTT.

The chain carries TRBV10-3 and TRBJ1-3; 8 positions match TRBD1. Trimming removed 2 bases from V and 2 bases from J; junction bases left unmatched: 5. Germline loops: CDR1 ENHRY, CDR2 SYGVKD. The CDR3 consists of 16 residues. The CDR3 spells CAISETGTGTGNTIYF. The CDR3 DNA reads TGTGCCATCAGTGAGACCGGGACAGGAACTGGAAACACCATATATTTT.

This rearrangement joins TRBV11-1 to TRBJ2-7; 10 bases agree with TRBD2. After removal of 5 bases from V and 3 bases from J, the junction contained 10 bases not matched to a gene. Germline V gene lookup returns CDR1 SGHAT and CDR2 FQDESV (reference sequence). CDR3 length: 16 residues. The CDR3: CASSTPPGLANYEQYF. In DNA form, the CDR3 reads TGTGCCAGCAGCACCCCTCCGGGACTAGCGAACTACGAGCAGTACTTC.

The V gene is TRBV4-1, the J gene TRBJ1-1, with a possible D match to TRBD1 (6 bases). Germline CDR1 is MGHRA and CDR2 is YSYEKL. The CDR3 sequence is 17 residues long. V dropped 1 base and J dropped 4 bases, with 19 bases sitting between them. Here the CDR3 reads CASSQGEAFGRGTEAFF. The CDR3 coding sequence is TGCGCCAGCAGCCAAGGGGAAGCCTTTGGCAGGGGCACTGAAGCTTTCTTT.

The rearrangement uses TRBV19 and TRBJ1-5, with a possible D match to TRBD1 (6 bases). Trimming left V 7 bases short and J 7 bases short, with 17 bases between. The CDR3 extends over 14 amino acids. CDR1 and CDR2 from the germline V gene are LNHDA and SQIVND (reference sequence). The CDR3 bases are TGTGCCAGTACTCTTACAGGGAGGGACCAGCCCCAGCATTTT. Protein: CASTLTGRDQPQHF.

The chain recombines TRBV6-6 with TRBJ2-7; TRBD2 agrees at 11 bases. V was pared by 5 bases and J by 2 bases, with 2 bases of the junction left unmatched. The CDR3 loop spans 14 amino acids. Germline V gene sequence: CDR1 MNHNY, CDR2 SVGAGI (reference sequence). CDR3 DNA sequence: TGTGCCAGCAGTCTAGCGGGGGGTGCCTACGAGCAGTACTTC. Translating it yields CASSLAGGAYEQYF.

The chain is built from TRBV5-4 and TRBJ2-2; possible D gene TRBD1, 5 bases. This CDR3 has 14 amino acids. The germline V gene encodes CDR1 SGHNT and CDR2 YYREEE (reference sequence). Trimming removed 0 bases from V and 7 bases from J, with 10 bases in between. The CDR3 here is CASSLGTSGGELFF. The CDR3, as DNA: TGTGCCAGCAGCTTGGGGACATCCGGCGGGGAGCTGTTTTTT.

The chain has TRBV6-6 and TRBJ1-5; D perhaps matches TRBD1 (5 bases). Germline CDR1 reads MNHNY; CDR2 reads SVGAGI (reference sequence). This CDR3 is built from 15 residues. The germline V and J ends were trimmed by 7 bases and 7 bases, with 20 bases remaining between them. The CDR3 here is CASTASDGAGQPQHF. In DNA form, the CDR3 reads TGTGCCAGCACAGCCTCGGACGGGGCGGGGCAGCCCCAGCATTTT.

V gene TRBV7-3 combines with J gene TRBJ1-2, with D maybe TRBD1 (5 bases). The V end lost 2 bases, the J end lost 7 bases, and 11 bases lay between the germline ends. CDR1 and CDR2 from the germline V gene are SGHTA and FQGTGA. The CDR3 is 13 residues long. CDR3 sequence (DNA): TGTGCCAGCAGCTTAGACAGCCTTGGTGGCTACACCTTC. Protein sequence: CASSLDSLGGYTF.

The V gene is TRBV7-6, the J gene TRBJ2-7, with D perhaps matching TRBD1 (7 bases). Germline V gives CDR1 SGHVS, CDR2 FNYEAQ. The CDR3 is made up of 13 amino acids. V was clipped by 5 bases and J by 4 bases, with 12 bases between them. In DNA, the CDR3 is TGTGCCAGCAGCCCAGGGGGGAGATACGAGCAGTACTTC. Translated: CASSPGGRYEQYF.

The V gene is TRBV6-5, the J gene TRBJ1-2; D is unclear. The CDR3 spans 13 residues. The V end lost 4 bases, the J end lost 2 bases, and 8 bases lay between the germline ends. CDR1 is MNHEY and CDR2 is SVGAGI in the germline V gene. The CDR3: CASSFTGNYGYTF. CDR3 nucleotide sequence: TGTGCCAGCAGTTTTACGGGGAACTATGGCTACACCTTC.

The rearrangement uses TRBV6-5 and TRBJ1-5, with TRBD1 identical over 7 bases. The trim removed 7 bases at V and 4 bases at J, leaving 10 bases unmatched. CDR1 MNHEY and CDR2 SVGAGI come from the germline V gene. This CDR3 spans 15 amino acids. CDR3 coding DNA: TGTGCCAGCACCCGTGGGTCAGGGGGTAATCAGCCCCAGCATTTT. It is translated as CASTRGSGGNQPQHF.

The V gene is TRBV13, the J gene TRBJ2-7; D not resolved. Trimming removed 3 bases at V and 3 bases at J, with 12 bases between. The CDR3 loop spans 14 amino acids. Germline values: CDR1 PRHDT, CDR2 FYEKMQ (reference sequence). In DNA form, the CDR3 reads TGTGCCAGCAGCTTGACTCCGCTCAGCTACGAGCAGTACTTC. This sequence encodes CASSLTPLSYEQYF.

This rearrangement joins TRBV6-5 to TRBJ1-2; D is uncertain. CDR1 MNHEY and CDR2 SVGAGI come from the germline V gene. V was shortened by 7 bases and J by 8 bases, with 14 bases between the two germline ends. The CDR3 runs 12 residues. CDR3 loop: CASKGRAGGYTF. The CDR3 DNA reads as TGTGCCAGCAAAGGAAGGGCGGGCGGCTACACCTTC.

This sequence joins TRBV27 and TRBJ1-2; TRBD1 aligns across 8 bases. After removal of 8 bases from V and 6 bases from J, the junction contained 11 bases not matched to a gene. The CDR3 spans 14 residues. The germline V gene has CDR1 MNHEY and CDR2 SMNVEV (reference sequence). This chain's CDR3 is CASPLGRGRHGYTF. CDR3 bases: TGTGCCAGCCCCCTGGGCAGGGGGCGACATGGCTACACCTTC.

The V gene is TRBV28, the J gene TRBJ2-3, with TRBD2 matching 8 bases. J gave up 1 base and V 6 bases, and 0 bases lay outside the gene matches. The CDR3 consists of 13 residues. The germline V gene has CDR1 MDHEN and CDR2 SYDVKM. CDR3 DNA: TGTGCCAGCAGGACTAGCGGCACAGATACGCAGTATTTT. Encoded protein: CASRTSGTDTQYF. Combining the CDR3 with reference TRBV28 and TRBJ2-3 gives the whole variable domain DVKVTQSSRYLVKRTGEKVFLECVQDMDHENMFWYRQDPGLGLRLIYFSYDVKMKEKGDIPEGYSVSREKKERFSLILESASTNQTSMYLCASRTSGTDTQYFGPGTRLTVL.

The chain combines TRBV28 with TRBJ1-1; a weak D match, TRBD1 (6 bases). From germline, CDR1 is MDHEN and CDR2 SYDVKM. CDR3 size: 14 residues. Trimming took 6 bases from V and 0 from J, leaving 11 bases between them. The CDR3 sequence is CASRLTGLNTEAFF. The CDR3 region has the DNA TGTGCCAGCAGGTTGACAGGCCTGAACACTGAAGCTTTCTTT.

The chain carries TRBV27 and TRBJ2-7; 9 bases are a match to TRBD1. This CDR3 spans 15 amino acids. CDR1 and CDR2 from the germline V gene are MNHEY and SMNVEV (reference sequence). Trimming at V came to 3 bases and at J to 4 bases, leaving 7 bases not matched to a gene. In DNA, the CDR3 is TGTGCCAGCAGTTTTAGGGGACAGGGAATTTACGAGCAGTACTTC. This gives the protein CASSFRGQGIYEQYF.